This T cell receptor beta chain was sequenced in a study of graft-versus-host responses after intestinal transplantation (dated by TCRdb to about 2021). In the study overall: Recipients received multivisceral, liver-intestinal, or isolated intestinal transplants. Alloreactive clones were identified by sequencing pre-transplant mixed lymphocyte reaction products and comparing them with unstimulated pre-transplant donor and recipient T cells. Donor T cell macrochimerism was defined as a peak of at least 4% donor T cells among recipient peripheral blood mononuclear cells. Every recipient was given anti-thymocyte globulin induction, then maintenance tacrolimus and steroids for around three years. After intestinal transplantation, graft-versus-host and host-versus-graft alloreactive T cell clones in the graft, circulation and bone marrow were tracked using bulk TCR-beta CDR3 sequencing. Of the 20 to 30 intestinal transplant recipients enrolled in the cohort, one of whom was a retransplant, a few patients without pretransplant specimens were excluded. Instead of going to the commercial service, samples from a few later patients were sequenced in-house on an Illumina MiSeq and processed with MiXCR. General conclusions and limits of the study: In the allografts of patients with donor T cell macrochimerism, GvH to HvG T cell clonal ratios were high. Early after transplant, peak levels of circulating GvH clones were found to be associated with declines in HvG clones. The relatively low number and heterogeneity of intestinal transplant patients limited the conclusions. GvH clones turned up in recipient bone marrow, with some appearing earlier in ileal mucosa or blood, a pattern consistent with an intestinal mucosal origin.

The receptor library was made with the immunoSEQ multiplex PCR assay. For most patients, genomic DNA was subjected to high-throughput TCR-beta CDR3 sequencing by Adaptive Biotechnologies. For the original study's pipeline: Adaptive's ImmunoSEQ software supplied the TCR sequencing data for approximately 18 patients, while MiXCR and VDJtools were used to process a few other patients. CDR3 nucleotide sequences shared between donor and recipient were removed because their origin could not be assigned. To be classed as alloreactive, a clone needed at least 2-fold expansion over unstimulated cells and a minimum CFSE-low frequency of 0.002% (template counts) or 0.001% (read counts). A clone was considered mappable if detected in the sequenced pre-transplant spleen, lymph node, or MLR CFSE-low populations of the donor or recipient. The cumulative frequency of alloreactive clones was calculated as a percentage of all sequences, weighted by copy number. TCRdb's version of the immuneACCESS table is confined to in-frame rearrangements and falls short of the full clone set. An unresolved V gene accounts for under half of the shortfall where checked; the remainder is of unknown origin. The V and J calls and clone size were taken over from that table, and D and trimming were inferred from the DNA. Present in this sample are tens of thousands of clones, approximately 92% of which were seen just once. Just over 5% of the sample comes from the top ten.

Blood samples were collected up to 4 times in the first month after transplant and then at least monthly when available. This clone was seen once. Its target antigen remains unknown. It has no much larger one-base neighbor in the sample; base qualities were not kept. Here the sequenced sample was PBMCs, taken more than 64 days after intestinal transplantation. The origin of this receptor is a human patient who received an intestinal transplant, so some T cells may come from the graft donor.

DNA sequence: TGTGCTAGTGGTTTACCAGAGCGGGGGCTTACAGATACGCAGTATTTT. This yields the protein CASGLPERGLTDTQYF. The rearrangement combines TRBV12-5 with TRBJ2-3, and TRBD2 matches 8 of the central bases. Looking up the germline V gene yields CDR1 LGHNT and CDR2 FRNRAP. The CDR3 measures 16 amino acids from cysteine to phenylalanine. Only the CDR3 DNA stays, 48 bases, in frame from base 1. Unmatched junction bases come to 8, with V trimmed by 3 bases and J by 3 bases. Full variable domain (CDR3 extended with the reference TRBV12-5 and TRBJ2-3 proteins): DARVTQTPRHKVTEMGQEVTMRCQPILGHNTVFWYRQTMMQGLELLAYFRNRAPLDDSGMPKDRFSAEMPDATLATLKIQPSEPRDSAVYFCASGLPERGLTDTQYFGPGTRLTVL.